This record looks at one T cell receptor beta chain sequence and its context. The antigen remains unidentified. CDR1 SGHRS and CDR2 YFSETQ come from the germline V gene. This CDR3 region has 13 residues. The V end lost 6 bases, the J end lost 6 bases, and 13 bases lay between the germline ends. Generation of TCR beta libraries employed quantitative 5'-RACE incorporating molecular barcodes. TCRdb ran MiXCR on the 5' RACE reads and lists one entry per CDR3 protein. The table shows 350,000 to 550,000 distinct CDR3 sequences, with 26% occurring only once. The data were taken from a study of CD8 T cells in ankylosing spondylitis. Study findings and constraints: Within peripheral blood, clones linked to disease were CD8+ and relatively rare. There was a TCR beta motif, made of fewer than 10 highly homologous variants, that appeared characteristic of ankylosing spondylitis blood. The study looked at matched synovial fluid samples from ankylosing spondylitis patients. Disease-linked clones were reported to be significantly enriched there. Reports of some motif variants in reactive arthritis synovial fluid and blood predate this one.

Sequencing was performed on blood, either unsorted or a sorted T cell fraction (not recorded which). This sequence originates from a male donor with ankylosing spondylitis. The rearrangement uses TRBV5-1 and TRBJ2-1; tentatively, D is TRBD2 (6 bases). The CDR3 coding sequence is TGCGCCAGCACCCAGCCTAGCGTCAATGAGCAGTTCTTC. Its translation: CASTQPSVNEQFF.